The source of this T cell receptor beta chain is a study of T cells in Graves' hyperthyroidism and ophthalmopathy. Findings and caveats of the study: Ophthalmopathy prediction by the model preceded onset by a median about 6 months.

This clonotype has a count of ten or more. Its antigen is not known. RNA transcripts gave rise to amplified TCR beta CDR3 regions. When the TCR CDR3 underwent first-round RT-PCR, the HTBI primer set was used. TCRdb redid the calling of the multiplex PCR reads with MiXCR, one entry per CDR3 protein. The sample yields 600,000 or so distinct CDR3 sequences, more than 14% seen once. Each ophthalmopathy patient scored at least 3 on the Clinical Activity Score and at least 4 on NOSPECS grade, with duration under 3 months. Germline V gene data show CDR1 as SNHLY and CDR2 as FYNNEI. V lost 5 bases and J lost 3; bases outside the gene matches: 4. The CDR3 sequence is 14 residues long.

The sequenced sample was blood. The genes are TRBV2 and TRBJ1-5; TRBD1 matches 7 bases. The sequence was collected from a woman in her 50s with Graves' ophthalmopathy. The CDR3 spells CASSRQGDNQPQHF. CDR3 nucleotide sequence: TGTGCCAGCAGTCGGCAGGGGGACAATCAGCCCCAGCATTTT.